These T cell receptor beta chains were read from a single sample in a study of blood T cells in healthy people across ages. Using its own MiXCR run on the 5' RACE reads, TCRdb lists one record per CDR3 protein. The repertoire consists of 700,000 to 850,000 distinct CDR3 sequences, with roughly 50% occurring once and the leading ten covering approximately 40%. Sequences were obtained from blood. These receptors were collected from a man older than 75 in good health. Both conserved end residues are part of each CDR3. The order of the fields is clone size, D gene, V gene, J gene, CDR3 length, CDR3 DNA, CDR3 protein. The D gene is left open where the match is weak. Clone sizes are given selectively: once, few, many, or a class where the clone is expanded.

abundance: NA
d_gene: NA
v_gene: TRBV5-1
j_gene: TRBJ2-7
len: 15
CDR3nt: TGCGCCAGCAGCGCTAACCCGGGACATAACTACGAGCAGTACTTC
CDR3aa: CASSANPGHNYEQYF

abundance: few
d_gene: NA
v_gene: TRBV2
j_gene: TRBJ2-7
len: 14
CDR3nt: TGTGCCAGCAGTGATCGGGGAGCGGGCTACGAGCAGTACTTC
CDR3aa: CASSDRGAGYEQYF

abundance: once
d_gene: TRBD2
v_gene: TRBV2
j_gene: TRBJ2-1
len: 14
CDR3nt: TGTGCCAGCAGTGGGACTAGGGCTGGCAATGAGCAGTTCTTC
CDR3aa: CASSGTRAGNEQFF

abundance: NA
d_gene: TRBD2
v_gene: TRBV5-1
j_gene: TRBJ2-5
len: 17
CDR3nt: TGCGCCAGCAGTCCCGGGACTAGCGGGAGGGCCCAAGAGACCCAGTACTTC
CDR3aa: CASSPGTSGRAQETQYF

abundance: once
d_gene: NA
v_gene: TRBV20-1
j_gene: TRBJ2-5
len: 13
CDR3nt: TGCAGTGCTAGAGGGCCTGGCAAAGAGACCCAGTACTTC
CDR3aa: CSARGPGKETQYF

abundance: NA
d_gene: NA
v_gene: TRBV6-6
j_gene: TRBJ2-5
len: 15
CDR3nt: TGTGCCAGCAGTTACTCAATTCTTGGGCAAGAGACCCAGTACTTC
CDR3aa: CASSYSILGQETQYF

abundance: few
d_gene: NA
v_gene: TRBV7-2
j_gene: TRBJ2-3
len: 11
CDR3nt: TGTGCCAGCAGCTTAGCAAATACGCAGTATTTT
CDR3aa: CASSLANTQYF

abundance: NA
d_gene: TRBD2
v_gene: TRBV5-1
j_gene: TRBJ2-1
len: 15
CDR3nt: TGCGCCAGCAGCGCGGGACTAGCGGGAGTGAATGAGCAGTTCTTC
CDR3aa: CASSAGLAGVNEQFF

abundance: NA
d_gene: NA
v_gene: TRBV9
j_gene: TRBJ2-2
len: 16
CDR3nt: TGTGCCAGCAGCGCGAGGGGTGGACTTAACACCGGGGAGCTGTTTTTT
CDR3aa: CASSARGGLNTGELFF

abundance: NA
d_gene: TRBD1
v_gene: TRBV12-3/TRBV12-4
j_gene: TRBJ2-6
len: 17
CDR3nt: TGTGCCAGCAGACGATCTACAGGGGGCTCTGGGGCCAACGTCCTGACTTTC
CDR3aa: CASRRSTGGSGANVLTF

abundance: NA
d_gene: NA
v_gene: TRBV10-3
j_gene: TRBJ2-1
len: 14
CDR3nt: TGTGCCATCAGTGAACCTAACCCCTACAATGAGCAGTTCTTC
CDR3aa: CAISEPNPYNEQFF

abundance: once
d_gene: NA
v_gene: TRBV12-3/TRBV12-4
j_gene: TRBJ1-2
len: 13
CDR3nt: TGTGCCAGCAGTTTATTAGCGGGGGCAGGCTACACCTTC
CDR3aa: CASSLLAGAGYTF

abundance: few
d_gene: NA
v_gene: TRBV6-5
j_gene: TRBJ2-3
len: 12
CDR3nt: TGTGCCAGCAGGGGCAGCACAGATACGCAGTATTTT
CDR3aa: CASRGSTDTQYF

abundance: few
d_gene: NA
v_gene: TRBV6-6
j_gene: TRBJ2-5
len: 13
CDR3nt: TGTGCCAGCAGTTACTCCCTCGGGGGGACCCAGTACTTC
CDR3aa: CASSYSLGGTQYF

abundance: NA
d_gene: NA
v_gene: TRBV15
j_gene: TRBJ1-6
len: 15
CDR3nt: TGTGCCACCAGCAGAGATTGGGCAGATAATTCACCCCTCCACTTT
CDR3aa: CATSRDWADNSPLHF

abundance: NA
d_gene: NA
v_gene: TRBV20-1
j_gene: TRBJ1-5
len: 14
CDR3nt: TGCAGTGCTAGAGCTAATAGGGGTAATCAGCCCCAGCATTTT
CDR3aa: CSARANRGNQPQHF

abundance: NA
d_gene: TRBD1
v_gene: TRBV27
j_gene: TRBJ2-5
len: 16
CDR3nt: TGTGCCAGCAGTTTATTGGGGGACAGTGGTTCGGAGACCCAGTACTTC
CDR3aa: CASSLLGDSGSETQYF

abundance: NA
d_gene: TRBD2
v_gene: TRBV11-2
j_gene: TRBJ2-7
len: 17
CDR3nt: TGTGCCAGCAGCTCCTCCCCCGGTGGGACTAGCGGCTACGAGCAGTACTTC
CDR3aa: CASSSSPGGTSGYEQYF

abundance: many
d_gene: NA
v_gene: TRBV21-1
j_gene: TRBJ2-4
len: 17
CDR3nt: TGTGCCAGCAGCCCCCGGGTCTCCTATTTACCCAAAAACATTCAGTACTTC
CDR3aa: CASSPRVSYLPKNIQYF

abundance: few
d_gene: NA
v_gene: TRBV20-1
j_gene: TRBJ2-7
len: 11
CDR3nt: TGCAGTGCTCGACTAGTCAATGAGCAGTACTTC
CDR3aa: CSARLVNEQYF

abundance: NA
d_gene: TRBD1
v_gene: TRBV7-9
j_gene: TRBJ2-3
len: 16
CDR3nt: TGTGCCAGCAGTATCACCGGGACAGGGGAGACAGATACGCAGTATTTT
CDR3aa: CASSITGTGETDTQYF

abundance: NA
d_gene: NA
v_gene: TRBV7-2
j_gene: TRBJ2-1
len: 14
CDR3nt: TGTGCCAGCAGAGTAGGGCGGAACTACAATGAGCAGTTCTTC
CDR3aa: CASRVGRNYNEQFF